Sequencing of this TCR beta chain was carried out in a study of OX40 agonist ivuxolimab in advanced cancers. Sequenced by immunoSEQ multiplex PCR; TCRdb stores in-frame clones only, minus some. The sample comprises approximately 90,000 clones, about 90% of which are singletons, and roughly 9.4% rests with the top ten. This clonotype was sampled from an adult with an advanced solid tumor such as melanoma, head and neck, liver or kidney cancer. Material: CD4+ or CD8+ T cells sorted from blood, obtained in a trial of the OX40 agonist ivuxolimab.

This chain's CDR3 is CASSYSGTDTDTQYF. CDR3 bases: TGTGCCAGTAGTTATTCCGGGACAGACACAGATACGCAGTATTTT. The chain is built from TRBV19 and TRBJ2-3; the match to TRBD1 covers 7 bases. The CDR3 extends over 15 amino acids. V shed 5 bases, J shed 2 bases, and the junction held 7 bases outside the gene matches. CDR1 and CDR2 from the germline V gene are LNHDA and SQIVND (reference sequence).